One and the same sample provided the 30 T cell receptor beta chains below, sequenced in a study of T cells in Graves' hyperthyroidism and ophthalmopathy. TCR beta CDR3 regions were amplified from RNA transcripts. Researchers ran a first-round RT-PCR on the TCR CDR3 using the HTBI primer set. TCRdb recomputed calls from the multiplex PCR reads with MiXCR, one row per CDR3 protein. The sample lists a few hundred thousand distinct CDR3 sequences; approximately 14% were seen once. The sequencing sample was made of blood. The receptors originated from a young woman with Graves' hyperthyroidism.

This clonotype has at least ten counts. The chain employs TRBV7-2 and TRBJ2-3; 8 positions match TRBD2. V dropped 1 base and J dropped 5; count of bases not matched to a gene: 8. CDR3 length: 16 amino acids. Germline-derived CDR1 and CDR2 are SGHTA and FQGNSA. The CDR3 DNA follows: TGTGCCAGCAGCTTAGGTTGGACTAGCAAAGGAGATACGCAGTATTTT. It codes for CASSLGWTSKGDTQYF.

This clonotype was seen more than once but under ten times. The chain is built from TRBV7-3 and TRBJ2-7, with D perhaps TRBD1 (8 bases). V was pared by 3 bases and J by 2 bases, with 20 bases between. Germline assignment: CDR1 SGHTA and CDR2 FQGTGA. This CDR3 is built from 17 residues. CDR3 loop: CASSLGGAGTGTYEQYF. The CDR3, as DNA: TGTGCCAGCAGCTTGGGGGGGGCGGGGACAGGAACCTACGAGCAGTACTTC.

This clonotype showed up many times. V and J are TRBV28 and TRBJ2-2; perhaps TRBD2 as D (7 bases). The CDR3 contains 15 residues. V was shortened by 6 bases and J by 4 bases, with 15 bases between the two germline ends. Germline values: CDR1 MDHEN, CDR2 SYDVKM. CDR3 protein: CASRGGGSGTGELFF. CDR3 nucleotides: TGTGCCAGCAGGGGAGGGGGATCGGGCACCGGGGAGCTGTTTTTT.

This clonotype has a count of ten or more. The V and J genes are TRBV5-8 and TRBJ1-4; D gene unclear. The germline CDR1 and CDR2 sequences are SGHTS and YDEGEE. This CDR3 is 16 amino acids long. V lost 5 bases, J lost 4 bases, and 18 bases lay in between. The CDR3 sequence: CASRNGLTWGNEKLFF. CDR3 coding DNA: TGTGCCAGCAGGAACGGACTAACATGGGGTAATGAAAAACTGTTTTTT.

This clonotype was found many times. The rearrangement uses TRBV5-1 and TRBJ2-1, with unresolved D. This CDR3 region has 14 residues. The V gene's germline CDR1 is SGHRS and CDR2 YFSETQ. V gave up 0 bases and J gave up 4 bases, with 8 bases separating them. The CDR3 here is CASSLAPDYNEQFF. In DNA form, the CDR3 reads TGCGCCAGCAGCTTGGCTCCAGATTACAATGAGCAGTTCTTC.

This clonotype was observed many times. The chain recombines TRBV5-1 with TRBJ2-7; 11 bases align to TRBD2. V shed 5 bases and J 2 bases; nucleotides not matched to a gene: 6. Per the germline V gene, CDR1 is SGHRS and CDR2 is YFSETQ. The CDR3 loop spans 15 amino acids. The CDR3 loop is CASRSGTSGAYEQYF. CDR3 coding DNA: TGCGCCAGCAGATCCGGGACTAGCGGAGCCTACGAGCAGTACTTC.

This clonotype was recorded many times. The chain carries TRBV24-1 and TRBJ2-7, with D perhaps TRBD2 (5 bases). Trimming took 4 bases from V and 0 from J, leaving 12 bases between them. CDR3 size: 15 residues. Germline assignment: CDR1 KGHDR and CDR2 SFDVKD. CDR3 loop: CATSEGGYSSYEQYF. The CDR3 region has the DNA TGTGCCACCAGTGAGGGCGGGTACAGCTCCTACGAGCAGTACTTC.

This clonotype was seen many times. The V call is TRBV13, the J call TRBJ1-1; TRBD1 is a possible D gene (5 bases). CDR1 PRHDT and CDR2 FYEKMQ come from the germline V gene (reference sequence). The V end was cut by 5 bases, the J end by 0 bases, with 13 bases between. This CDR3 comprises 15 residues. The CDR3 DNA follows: TGTGCCAGCAGCACCGGCGACAGAATGAACACTGAAGCTTTCTTT. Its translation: CASSTGDRMNTEAFF. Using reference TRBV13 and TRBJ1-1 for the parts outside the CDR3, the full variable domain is AAGVIQSPRHLIKEKRETATLKCYPIPRHDTVYWYQQGPGQDPQFLISFYEKMQSDKGSIPDRFSAQQFSDYHSELNMSSLELGDSALYFCASSTGDRMNTEAFFGQGTRLTVV.

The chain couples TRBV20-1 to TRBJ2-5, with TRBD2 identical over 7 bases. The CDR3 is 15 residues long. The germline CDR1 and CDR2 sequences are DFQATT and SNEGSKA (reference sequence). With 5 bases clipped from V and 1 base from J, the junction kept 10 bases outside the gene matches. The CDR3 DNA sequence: TGCAGTGCTTCAAGCGGGATTGGGTCCCAAGAGACCCAGTACTTC. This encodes CSASSGIGSQETQYF.

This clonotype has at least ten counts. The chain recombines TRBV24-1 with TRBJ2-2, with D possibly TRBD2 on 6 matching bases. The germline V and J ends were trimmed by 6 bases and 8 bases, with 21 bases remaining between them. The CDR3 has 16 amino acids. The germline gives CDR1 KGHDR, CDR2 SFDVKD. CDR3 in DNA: TGTGCCACCAGTCCAGGCTACCCGGCGGGGCAAGGGGAGCTGTTTTTT. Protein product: CATSPGYPAGQGELFF.

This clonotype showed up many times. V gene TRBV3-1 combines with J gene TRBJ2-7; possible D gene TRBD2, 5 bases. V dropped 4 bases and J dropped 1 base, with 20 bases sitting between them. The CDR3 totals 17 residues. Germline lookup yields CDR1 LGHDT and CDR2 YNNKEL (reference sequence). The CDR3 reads CASSPTLISRGSYEQYF. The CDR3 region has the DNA TGTGCCAGCAGCCCTACTCTAATTTCCCGAGGGTCCTACGAGCAGTACTTC.

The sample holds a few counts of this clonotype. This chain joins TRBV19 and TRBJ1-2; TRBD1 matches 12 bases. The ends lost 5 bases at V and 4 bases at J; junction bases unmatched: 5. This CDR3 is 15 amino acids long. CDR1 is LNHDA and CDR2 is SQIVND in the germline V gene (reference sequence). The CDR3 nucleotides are TGTGCCAGTAGTTCCCCGGGACAGGGGGCCTATGGCTACACCTTC. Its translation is CASSSPGQGAYGYTF.

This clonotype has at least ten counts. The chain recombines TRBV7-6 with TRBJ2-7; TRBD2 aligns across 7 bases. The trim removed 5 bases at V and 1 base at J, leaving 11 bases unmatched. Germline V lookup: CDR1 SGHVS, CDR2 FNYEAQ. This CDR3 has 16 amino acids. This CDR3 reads CASSPLSAGISYEQYF. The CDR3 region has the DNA TGTGCCAGCAGCCCATTATCAGCGGGGATATCCTACGAGCAGTACTTC.

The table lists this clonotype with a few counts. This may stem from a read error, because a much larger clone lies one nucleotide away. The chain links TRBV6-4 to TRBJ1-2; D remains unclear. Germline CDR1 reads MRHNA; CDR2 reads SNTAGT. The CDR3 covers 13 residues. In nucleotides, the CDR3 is TGTGCCAGCAGTTACGACGGAAACTATGGCTGCACCTTC. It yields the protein CASSYDGNYGCTF.

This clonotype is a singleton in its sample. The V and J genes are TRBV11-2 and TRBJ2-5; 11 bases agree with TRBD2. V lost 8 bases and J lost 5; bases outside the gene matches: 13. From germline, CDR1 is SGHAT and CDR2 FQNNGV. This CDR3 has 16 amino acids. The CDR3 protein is CASGPGTSGGRETQYF. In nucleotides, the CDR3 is TGTGCCAGCGGGCCAGGGACTAGCGGAGGGAGGGAGACCCAGTACTTC.

The CDR3 DNA is TGCGCCAGCAGCGGAGCGGGCAACCAAGAGACCCAGTACTTC. Protein sequence: CASSGAGNQETQYF. V usage is TRBV5-1 and J usage is TRBJ2-5, with a possible D match to TRBD2 (6 bases). Trimming shortened V by 4 bases and J by 0 bases, and 10 bases separated the two germline ends. CDR3 length: 14 residues. Germline V CDR1 and CDR2: SGHRS, YFSETQ.

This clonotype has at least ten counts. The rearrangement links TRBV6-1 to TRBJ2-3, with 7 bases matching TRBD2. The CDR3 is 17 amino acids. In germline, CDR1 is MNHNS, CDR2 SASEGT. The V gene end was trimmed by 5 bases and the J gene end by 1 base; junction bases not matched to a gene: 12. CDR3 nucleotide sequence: TGTGCCAGCAGTTTCAATCTAGCGGAGGGAGGCACAGATACGCAGTATTTT. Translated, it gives CASSFNLAEGGTDTQYF.

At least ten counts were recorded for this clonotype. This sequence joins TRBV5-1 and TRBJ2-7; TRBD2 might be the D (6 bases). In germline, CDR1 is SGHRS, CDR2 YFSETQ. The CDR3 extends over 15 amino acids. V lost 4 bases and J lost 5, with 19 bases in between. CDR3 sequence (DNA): TGCGCCAGCAGCCCCCTTGGGGGGATGGGGGACGAGCAGTACTTC. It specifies CASSPLGGMGDEQYF.

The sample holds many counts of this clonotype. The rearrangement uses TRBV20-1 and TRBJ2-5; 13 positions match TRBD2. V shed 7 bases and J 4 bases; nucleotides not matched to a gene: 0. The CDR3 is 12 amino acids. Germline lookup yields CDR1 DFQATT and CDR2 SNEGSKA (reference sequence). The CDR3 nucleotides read TGCAGTGGGACTAGCGGGGGAGAGACCCAGTACTTC. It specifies CSGTSGGETQYF.

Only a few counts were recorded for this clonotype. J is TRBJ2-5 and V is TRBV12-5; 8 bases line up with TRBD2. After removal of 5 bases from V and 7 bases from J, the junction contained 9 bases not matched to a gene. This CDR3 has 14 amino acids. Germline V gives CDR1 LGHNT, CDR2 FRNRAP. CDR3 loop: CASGNSGALGTQYF. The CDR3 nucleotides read TGTGCTAGTGGTAATAGCGGGGCACTCGGGACCCAGTACTTC.

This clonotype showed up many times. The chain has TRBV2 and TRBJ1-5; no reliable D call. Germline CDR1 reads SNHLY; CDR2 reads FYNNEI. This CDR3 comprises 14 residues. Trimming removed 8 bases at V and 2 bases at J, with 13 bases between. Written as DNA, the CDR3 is TGTGCCAGCTCTGTTGAGCGAGGCAATCAGCCCCAGCATTTT. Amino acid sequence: CASSVERGNQPQHF.

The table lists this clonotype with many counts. The CDR3 region is CASGTGRPFNYGYTF. For the CDR3, the DNA is TGTGCCAGCGGTACAGGACGACCATTTAACTATGGCTACACCTTC. The chain carries TRBV6-1 and TRBJ1-2; a possible D gene is TRBD1 (5 bases). This CDR3 has 15 residues. Trimming removed 8 bases from V and 1 base from J, with 17 bases in between. Germline assignment: CDR1 MNHNS and CDR2 SASEGT.

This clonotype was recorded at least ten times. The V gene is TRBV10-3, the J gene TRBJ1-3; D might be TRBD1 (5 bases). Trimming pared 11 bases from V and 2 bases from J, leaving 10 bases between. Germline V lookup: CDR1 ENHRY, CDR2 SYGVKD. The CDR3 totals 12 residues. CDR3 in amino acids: CASEGTGNTIYF. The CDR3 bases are TGTGCCTCCGAGGGGACTGGAAACACCATATATTTT.

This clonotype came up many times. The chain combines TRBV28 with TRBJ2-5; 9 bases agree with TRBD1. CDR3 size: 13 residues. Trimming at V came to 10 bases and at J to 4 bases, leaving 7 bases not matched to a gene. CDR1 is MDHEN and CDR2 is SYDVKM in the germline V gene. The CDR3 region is CATITGGRETQYF. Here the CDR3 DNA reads TGTGCCACCATAACAGGGGGCCGAGAGACCCAGTACTTC.

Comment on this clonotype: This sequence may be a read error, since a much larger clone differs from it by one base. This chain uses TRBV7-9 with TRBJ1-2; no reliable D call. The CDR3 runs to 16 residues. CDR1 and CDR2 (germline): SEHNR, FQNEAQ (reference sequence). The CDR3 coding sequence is TGTACCAGCAGCCTAAGCCTAAGAACAGACGACTATGGCTACACCTTC. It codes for CTSSLSLRTDDYGYTF.

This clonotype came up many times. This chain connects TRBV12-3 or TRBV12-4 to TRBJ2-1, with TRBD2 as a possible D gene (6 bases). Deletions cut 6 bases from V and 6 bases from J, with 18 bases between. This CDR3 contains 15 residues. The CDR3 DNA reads TGTGCCAGCAGCCAGCGAACCGGAGGGCCCAATGAGCAGTTCTTC. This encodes CASSQRTGGPNEQFF.

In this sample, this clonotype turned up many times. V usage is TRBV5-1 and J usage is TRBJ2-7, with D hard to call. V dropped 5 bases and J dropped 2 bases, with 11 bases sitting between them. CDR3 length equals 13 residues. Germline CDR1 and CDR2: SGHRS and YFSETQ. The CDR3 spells CASRHGAAYEQYF. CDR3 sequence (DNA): TGCGCCAGCAGACACGGTGCGGCCTACGAGCAGTACTTC.

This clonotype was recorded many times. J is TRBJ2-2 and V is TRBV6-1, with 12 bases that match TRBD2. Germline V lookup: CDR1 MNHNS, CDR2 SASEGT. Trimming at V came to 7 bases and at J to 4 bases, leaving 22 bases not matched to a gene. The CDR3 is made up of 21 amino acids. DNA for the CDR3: TGTGCCAGCACTTCGGCCGGACTAGCGGGGATATTTGCTGGATCCACCGGGGAGCTGTTTTTT. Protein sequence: CASTSAGLAGIFAGSTGELFF.

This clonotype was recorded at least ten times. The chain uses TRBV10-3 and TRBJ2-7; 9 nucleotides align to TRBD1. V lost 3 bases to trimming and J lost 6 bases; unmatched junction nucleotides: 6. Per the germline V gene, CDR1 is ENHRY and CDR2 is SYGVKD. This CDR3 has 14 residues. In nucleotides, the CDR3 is TGTGCCATCAGTGAAGGGACAGGGAATCTCGAGCAGTACTTC. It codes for CAISEGTGNLEQYF.

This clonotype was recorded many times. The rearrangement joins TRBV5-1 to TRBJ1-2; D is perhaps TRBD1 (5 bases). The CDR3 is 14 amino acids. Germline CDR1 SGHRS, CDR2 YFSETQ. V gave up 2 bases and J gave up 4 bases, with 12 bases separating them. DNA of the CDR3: TGCGCCAGCAGCTTTGGAGGGGCCACCTATGGCTACACCTTC. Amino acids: CASSFGGATYGYTF.